This T cell receptor beta chain is from a study of T-cell memory formation after mild COVID-19. Looking at the study overall: TCR clusters were mostly donor specific. Findings and limits, study-wide: Contracting clones from day 15 to 85 showed balanced CD4/CD8; later expanders favored CD4+.

Amplification by 5'RACE using constant-segment primers produced TCR alpha and TCR beta cDNA libraries that carried sample barcodes and UMIs. TCRdb analysed the 5' RACE reads with MiXCR anew, one entry per CDR3 protein. Of hundreds of thousands of distinct CDR3 sequences listed, around 15% were seen once; the top ten hold about a fifth. This clonotype came up a few times. What it recognizes is unknown. The V gene's germline CDR1 is SGHAT and CDR2 FQNNGV. This CDR3 is built from 14 residues. Deletions cut 3 bases from V and 2 bases from J, with 11 bases between. The receptor comes from a man in his late teens or twenties who had mild COVID-19 (a few samples of this study predate the infection). Cell type and time point are not known. The sequenced sample consisted of PBMCs or a T cell subset sorted from them (not recorded which). The genes are TRBV11-2 and TRBJ2-7; D might be TRBD1 (6 bases). In nucleotides, the CDR3 is TGTGCCAGCAGCTTCGGACAGCTTCCCTACGAGCAGTACTTC. Its translation: CASSFGQLPYEQYF.